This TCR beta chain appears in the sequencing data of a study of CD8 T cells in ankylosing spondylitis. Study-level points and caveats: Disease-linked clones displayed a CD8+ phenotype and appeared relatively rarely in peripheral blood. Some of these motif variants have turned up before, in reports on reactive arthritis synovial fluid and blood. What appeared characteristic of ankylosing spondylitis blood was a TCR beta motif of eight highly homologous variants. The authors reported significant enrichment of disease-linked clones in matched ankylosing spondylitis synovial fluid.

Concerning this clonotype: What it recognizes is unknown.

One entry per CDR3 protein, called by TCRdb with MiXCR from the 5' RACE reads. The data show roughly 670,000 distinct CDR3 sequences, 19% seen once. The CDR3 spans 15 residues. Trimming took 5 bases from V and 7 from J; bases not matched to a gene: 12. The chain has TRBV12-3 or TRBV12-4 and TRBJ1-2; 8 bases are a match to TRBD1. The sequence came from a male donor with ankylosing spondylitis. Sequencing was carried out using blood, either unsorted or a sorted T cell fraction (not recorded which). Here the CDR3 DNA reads TGTGCCAGCAGTCCTTACCCGGGACAGGCCGGTGGCTACACCTTC. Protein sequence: CASSPYPGQAGGYTF.